These T cell receptor beta chains were read from a single sample in a study of blood T cell repertoires in COVID-19. Generated by immunoSEQ multiplex PCR, the TCRdb table keeps only in-frame clones and is missing some. This sample has tens of thousands of clones, with approximately 90% found just once. Sequencing was performed on peripheral blood. These receptors were obtained from a man over 45 with acute or convalescent COVID-19. Both conserved end residues are part of each CDR3. A D gene is named only where the DNA matches it firmly. Size values are once, few and many counts, or a class for expanded clones, and some rows have none.

D gene	CDR3 length	J gene	V gene	clone size	CDR3 DNA	CDR3 protein
TRBD2	15	TRBJ2-1	TRBV6-4	.	TGTGCCAGCAGTGATATTAGCGGGGGAAACAATGAGCAGTTCTTC	CASSDISGGNNEQFF
.	12	TRBJ1-1	TRBV30	.	TGTGCCTGGACGACAGAGAACACTGAAGCTTTCTTT	CAWTTENTEAFF
.	15	TRBJ1-5	TRBV6-5	.	TGTGCCAGCAGGTACTTCGGGGGGCAGTTCGGGCCCCAGCATTTT	CASRYFGGQFGPQHF
.	13	TRBJ1-2	TRBV7-2	.	TGTGCCAGCAGCCCGTCTCAGGGATATGGCTACACCTTC	CASSPSQGYGYTF
.	12	TRBJ2-7	TRBV16	.	TGTGCCAGCAGCCACGCCGGGGTCGAGCAGTACTTC	CASSHAGVEQYF
TRBD1	15	TRBJ1-5	TRBV7-2	.	TGTGCCAGCAGCTCCGGGACAGGGGGCCACCAGCCCCAGCATTTT	CASSSGTGGHQPQHF
.	14	TRBJ1-1	TRBV6-5	once	TGTGCCAGCAGCGAGACAAAACCGAACACTGAAGCTTTCTTT	CASSETKPNTEAFF
.	15	TRBJ1-2	TRBV24-1	.	TGTGCCACCAGTGAAGACAGTTCACTAAACTATGGCTACACCTTC	CATSEDSSLNYGYTF
TRBD2	14	TRBJ2-1	TRBV11-2	.	TGTGCCAGCAGCTTGGGACTAGCGAGCAATGAGCAGTTCTTC	CASSLGLASNEQFF
.	13	TRBJ1-3	TRBV12-3/TRBV12-4	.	TGTGCCAGCAGTCTCGTCTCTGGAAACACCATATATTTT	CASSLVSGNTIYF